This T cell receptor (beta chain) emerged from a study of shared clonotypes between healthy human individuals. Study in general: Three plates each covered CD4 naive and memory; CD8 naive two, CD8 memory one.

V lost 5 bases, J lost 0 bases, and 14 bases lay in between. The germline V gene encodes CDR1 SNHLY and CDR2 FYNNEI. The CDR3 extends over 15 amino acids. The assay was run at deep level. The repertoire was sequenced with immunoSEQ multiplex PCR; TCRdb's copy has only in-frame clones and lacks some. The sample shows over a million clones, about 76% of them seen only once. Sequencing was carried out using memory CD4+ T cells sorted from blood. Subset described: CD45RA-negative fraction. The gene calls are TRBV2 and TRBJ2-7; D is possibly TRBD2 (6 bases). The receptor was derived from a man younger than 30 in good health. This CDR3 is CASSPTSITSYEQYF. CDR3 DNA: TGTGCCAGCAGTCCTACTAGCATAACCTCCTACGAGCAGTACTTC.